What follows are 2 T cell receptor beta chains derived from one specimen sequenced in a study of T cells in tuberculosis (dated by TCRdb to the late 2010s). The library was built by means of the immunoSEQ multiplex PCR assay. TCRdb's version of the immuneACCESS table is confined to in-frame rearrangements and falls short of the full clone set. An unresolved V gene accounts for under half of the shortfall where checked; the remainder is of unknown origin. The sample records tens of thousands of clones, just under 97% of which are singletons. Less than 2.5% of the sample is taken by the ten largest. Specimen: PBMCs. Source of these receptors: a donor between 10 and 29 years old with latent tuberculosis or without tuberculosis infection.

The chain uses TRBV5-1 and TRBJ1-1; 10 bases are a match to TRBD1. CDR1 is SGHRS, CDR2 YFSETQ, per germline. V gave up 0 bases and J gave up 6 bases; unmatched junction bases: 8. This CDR3 is 16 amino acids long. The CDR3 nucleotides are TGCGCCAGCAGCTTGGTTGCTGGGACAGGGGCGCCTGAAGCTTTCTTT. It codes for CASSLVAGTGAPEAFF.

The chain links TRBV27 to TRBJ1-5; the D gene is possibly TRBD1 (5 bases). The V gene's germline CDR1 is MNHEY and CDR2 SMNVEV (reference sequence). The CDR3 totals 14 residues. V gave up 3 bases and J gave up 3 bases, with 9 bases separating them. This CDR3 reads CASSFQGSNQPQHF. In nucleotides, the CDR3 is TGTGCCAGCAGTTTTCAGGGCTCCAATCAGCCCCAGCATTTT.